This T cell receptor (beta chain) comes out of a study of spatial heterogeneity in lung cancer. Noted time point: sample taken at primary tumor resection. Unsorted samples of tumor, nontumor lung or frozen PBMC had their whole RNA sequenced. All TCR cDNA molecules were individually tagged with a unique molecular identifier. TCRdb ran MiXCR on the 5' RACE reads and lists one entry per CDR3 protein. The data show 90,000 or so distinct CDR3 sequences, with 7.5% to 10% seen just once and 6.9% held by the top ten. Germline CDR1 and CDR2: SGDLS and YYNGEE. V was clipped by 4 bases and J by 4 bases; unmatched bases: 6. The CDR3 has 15 amino acids. This clonotype was found many times.

The specimen comprised PBMCs, sampled at surgery. This clonotype was obtained from a male donor with early-stage non-small cell lung cancer. The genes are TRBV9 and TRBJ2-3; 10 nucleotides match TRBD1. CDR3 loop: CASSRGGQGPDTQYF. The CDR3 DNA reads TGTGCCAGCAGCAGAGGGGGACAGGGGCCAGATACGCAGTATTTT.